A single sample gave rise to the 12 T cell receptor beta chains below, sequenced in a study of T cells expressing NK-cell markers. TCRdb reanalyzed the 5' RACE reads and collapses them to one entry per CDR3 protein, without DNA. The sample table includes 550,000 to 600,000 distinct CDR3 sequences. Source material: blood T cells: a sorted CD56 or NKG2C T cell subset, CD4+ or CD8+ T cells, or bulk PBMC T cells (not recorded which). These receptors came from a man aged 18 to 29 in good health.

This chain uses TRBV10-3 with TRBJ1-1; no DNA is available, so the TRBD1 call from TCRdb remains unchecked. This CDR3 is 15 amino acids long. Germline CDR1 reads ENHRY; CDR2 reads SYGVKD. This CDR3 is CATGQHDRLNTEAFF.

The genes are TRBV20-1 and TRBJ1-1. The CDR3 runs 12 residues. In germline, CDR1 is DFQATT, CDR2 SNEGSKA (reference sequence). The CDR3 spells CSAKLSNTEAFF.

This chain connects TRBV27 to TRBJ2-1; there is no DNA to check the TCRdb D call of TRBD2. CDR1 and CDR2 from the germline V gene are MNHEY and SMNVEV (reference sequence). The CDR3 is made up of 18 amino acids. This CDR3 reads CASNLGTSPRSSYNEQFF.

The rearrangement links TRBV7-2 to TRBJ2-1. The CDR3 is made up of 15 amino acids. CDR1 SGHTA and CDR2 FQGNSA come from the germline V gene. The CDR3 reads CASSFVSASNNEQFF.

The rearrangement uses TRBV10-3 and TRBJ2-1; TCRdb picks TRBD2, but there is no DNA to check that call. This CDR3 has 16 residues. Germline V gene lookup returns CDR1 ENHRY and CDR2 SYGVKD. The CDR3 loop reads CAISESSEGTGSEQFF.

CDR3 region: CATSSTSALAGGFYNEQFF. The V and J genes are TRBV15 and TRBJ2-1; with no DNA, the TCRdb D assignment of TRBD2 cannot be verified. This CDR3 is 19 amino acids long. Germline V CDR1 and CDR2: LNHNV, YYDKDF (reference sequence).

The chain links TRBV11-1 to TRBJ2-2; the TCRdb call, TRBD1, lacks DNA for checking. CDR3 length equals 20 residues. Germline V gene data show CDR1 as SGHAT and CDR2 as FQDESV (reference sequence). CDR3 sequence: CASSTSKSGTGKRNTGELFF.

V is TRBV24-1 and J is TRBJ1-1; without DNA, the TCRdb call of TRBD1 cannot be checked. CDR3 size: 17 residues. Germline CDR1 is KGHDR and CDR2 is SFDVKD. CDR3 amino acids: CATSDFGRGNGNTEAFF.

The gene calls are TRBV6-2 or TRBV6-3 and TRBJ2-1; with no DNA, the TCRdb D assignment of TRBD1 cannot be verified. From germline, CDR1 is MNHEY and CDR2 SVGEGT. The CDR3 has 11 amino acids. The CDR3 region is CASGTYREQFF.

This chain links TRBV20-1 with TRBJ1-4; as DNA is missing, the TRBD1 call by TCRdb cannot be tested. The CDR3 runs 13 residues. Looked up from germline, CDR1 is DFQATT and CDR2 is SNEGSKA (reference sequence). CDR3 amino acids: CSASSDRGEKLFF.

The chain has TRBV10-3 and TRBJ2-1; there is no DNA to check the TCRdb D call of TRBD2. Germline V gene lookup returns CDR1 ENHRY and CDR2 SYGVKD. This CDR3 spans 18 amino acids. This chain's CDR3 is CAISELLSGSIPYNEQFF.

The chain carries TRBV6-5 and TRBJ1-1; TCRdb reports TRBD1, a call that lacks DNA to check it against. CDR1 and CDR2 from the germline V gene are MNHEY and SVGAGI. The CDR3 has 13 amino acids. CDR3 in amino acids: CASTHGGDTEAFF.